Below are 15 T cell receptor beta chains sequenced from a single sample in a study of blood T cell repertoires in COVID-19. Only in-frame clones appear in the TCRdb table, and some are missing; sequencing was by immunoSEQ multiplex PCR. The sample has about 190,000 clones, 70% to 85% seen once. Source material: peripheral blood. Every receptor here comes from a woman between 45 and 60 years old with acute or convalescent COVID-19.

This clone was observed a handful of times. The chain recombines TRBV3-1 (or the pseudogene TRBV3-2) with TRBJ1-6; D remains ambiguous. Between the trimmed V and J ends, which lost 8 bases and 7 bases, there was a span of 12 bases. The CDR3 consists of 13 residues. The germline gives CDR1 LGHDT, CDR2 YNNKEL (reference sequence). The CDR3 nucleotides read TGTGCCAGCGGAGGGTCTATGAATTCACCCCTCCACTTT. Translation gives CASGGSMNSPLHF.

V is TRBV19 and J is TRBJ2-7; no definite D call. CDR1 is LNHDA, CDR2 SQIVND, per germline (reference sequence). Trimming pared 3 bases from V and 7 bases from J, leaving 13 bases between. The CDR3 extends over 13 amino acids. CDR3 nucleotide sequence: TGTGCCAGTAGTATCAGGCCCACCTGGGAGCAGTACTTC. Protein sequence: CASSIRPTWEQYF.

This clone showed up just a few times. The V call is TRBV7-2, the J call TRBJ2-7; weak D call: TRBD2 (6 bases). V lost 5 bases to trimming and J lost 2 bases, with 19 bases between them. The V gene's germline CDR1 is SGHTA and CDR2 FQGNSA. The CDR3 has 16 residues. As DNA, the CDR3 is TGTGCCAGCAGCCCTAGCGTTCAGAAGGGCGCCTACGAGCAGTACTTC. Its translation: CASSPSVQKGAYEQYF.

The rearrangement links TRBV5-6 to TRBJ1-1, with TRBD1 matching 7 bases. The CDR3 is made up of 13 amino acids. The V gene end was trimmed by 1 base and the J gene end by 9 bases; junction bases not matched to a gene: 6. Germline CDR1 reads SGHDT; CDR2 reads YYEEEE. The CDR3 DNA follows: TGTGCCAGCAGCTTGCTCGACAGGGTGAAAGCTTTCTTT. Its protein product is CASSLLDRVKAFF. Supplemented by reference TRBV5-6 and TRBJ1-1, the full variable domain reads DAGVTQSPTHLIKTRGQQVTLRCSPKSGHDTVSWYQQALGQGPQFIFQYYEEEERQRGNFPDRFSGHQFPNYSSELNVNALLLGDSALYLCASSLLDRVKAFFGQGTRLTVV.

The rearrangement joins TRBV28 to TRBJ1-5, with 10 bases fitting TRBD1. V dropped 2 bases and J dropped 2; count of bases not matched to a gene: 3. This CDR3 comprises 16 residues. Germline values: CDR1 MDHEN, CDR2 SYDVKM. This CDR3 reads CASSLETGGGNQPQHF. CDR3 DNA sequence: TGTGCCAGCAGTTTAGAGACAGGGGGCGGCAATCAGCCCCAGCATTTT.

The CDR3 sequence is CASSQSPTGPFF. In nucleotides, the CDR3 is TGTGCCAGCAGCCAATCTCCCACCGGTCCTTTCTTT. The chain recombines TRBV3-1 (or the pseudogene TRBV3-2) with TRBJ1-1; D gene ambiguous. This CDR3 region has 12 residues. V lost 2 bases to trimming and J lost 12 bases, with 13 bases between them. CDR1 is LGHDT and CDR2 is YNNKEL in the germline V gene (reference sequence).

On this clone itself: At the DNA level, this CDR3 is encoded by other sequences in the same sample as well. The chain has TRBV28 and TRBJ1-2; D gene ambiguous. There are 12 residues in the CDR3. Germline CDR1 MDHEN, CDR2 SYDVKM. The V gene lost 3 bases and the J gene lost 4 bases, with 6 bases spanning the gap. In DNA form, the CDR3 reads TGTGCCAGCAGTTTTTCCGGCTATGGCTACACCTTC. Its translation is CASSFSGYGYTF.

The genes are TRBV30 and TRBJ2-7, with 10 bases identical to TRBD2. V lost 2 bases to trimming and J lost 5 bases; unmatched junction nucleotides: 12. The CDR3 length is 16 residues. The germline V gene has CDR1 GTSNPN and CDR2 SVGIG (reference sequence). For the CDR3, the DNA is TGTGCCTGGAGTCGGGCTAGCGGGAGTAAGATCCACGAGCAGTACTTC. Protein product: CAWSRASGSKIHEQYF.

The CDR3 loop is CASSPPYPYNEQFF. CDR3 coding DNA: TGTGCCAGCTCACCACCGTATCCCTACAATGAGCAGTTCTTC. This chain joins TRBV18 and TRBJ2-1; no clear D. CDR3 length: 14 amino acids. V was shortened by 0 bases and J by 2 bases, with 5 bases between the two germline ends. In germline, CDR1 is KGHSH, CDR2 LQKENI.

The V and J genes are TRBV9 and TRBJ2-5, with 7 bases matching TRBD1. Germline V gene data show CDR1 as SGDLS and CDR2 as YYNGEE. The J segment lost 4 bases and the V segment lost 2 bases, leaving 8 bases of the junction unmatched. The CDR3 contains 15 residues. CDR3 sequence (DNA): TGTGCCAGCAGCGTTGGGACAGTAACCTTAGAGACCCAGTACTTC. Translating it yields CASSVGTVTLETQYF.

The V gene is TRBV28, the J gene TRBJ1-4; tentative D call: TRBD1 (6 bases). Germline-derived CDR1 and CDR2 are MDHEN and SYDVKM. The CDR3 extends over 16 amino acids. Trimming pared 8 bases from V and 3 bases from J, leaving 19 bases between. The CDR3 DNA sequence: TGTGCCAGCGGACGACAGGCCTTGGGAGCTAATGAAAAACTGTTTTTT. Translation gives CASGRQALGANEKLFF.

V usage is TRBV5-1 and J usage is TRBJ1-1; TRBD1 matches at 7 bases. The germline gives CDR1 SGHRS, CDR2 YFSETQ. The CDR3 extends over 14 amino acids. Trimming at V came to 2 bases and at J to 6 bases, leaving 7 bases not matched to a gene. CDR3: CASSFWDSSSEAFF. In DNA, the CDR3 is TGCGCCAGCAGCTTTTGGGACAGTAGCTCTGAAGCTTTCTTT. Combining the CDR3 with reference TRBV5-1 and TRBJ1-1 gives the whole variable domain KAGVTQTPRYLIKTRGQQVTLSCSPISGHRSVSWYQQTPGQGLQFLFEYFSETQRNKGNFPGRFSGRQFSNSRSEMNVSTLELGDSALYLCASSFWDSSSEAFFGQGTRLTVV.

This chain connects TRBV6-2 or TRBV6-3 to TRBJ2-1, with TRBD2 matching over 7 bases. Trimming cost V 6 bases and J 5 bases; bases outside gene matches: 7. The CDR3 is 14 residues long. The germline V gene has CDR1 MNHEY and CDR2 SVGEGT. The CDR3 here is CASRPTGGNNEQFF. As DNA, the CDR3 is TGTGCCAGCAGGCCTACCGGGGGGAACAATGAGCAGTTCTTC.

This sequence joins TRBV5-6 and TRBJ1-6; 7 nucleotides align to TRBD1. This CDR3 is 15 amino acids long. The ends lost 3 bases at V and 9 bases at J; junction bases unmatched: 9. CDR1 SGHDT and CDR2 YYEEEE come from the germline V gene. The CDR3 DNA reads TGTGCCAGCAGCTCAACCGGGACAGTCGGTTCACCCCTCCACTTT. This sequence encodes CASSSTGTVGSPLHF.

This clone was detected only a few times. The rearrangement links TRBV6-5 to TRBJ1-6, with TRBD1 matching over 7 bases. This CDR3 comprises 15 residues. V lost 2 bases, J lost 7 bases, and 5 bases stayed unmatched. Germline lookup yields CDR1 MNHEY and CDR2 SVGAGI. The CDR3 loop reads CASSYLPGGNSPLHF. For the CDR3, the DNA is TGTGCCAGCAGTTACCTCCCAGGGGGGAATTCACCCCTCCACTTT.